The 19 T cell receptor beta chains below all came from one sample that was sequenced in a study of blood T cell repertoires in COVID-19. Produced via immunoSEQ multiplex PCR; TCRdb's table is partial and in-frame only. The top ten clones hold about 26% of a sample with fewer than 60,000 clones, roughly 86% of them seen once. Material for sequencing was peripheral blood. These receptors all stem from a woman of 80 years or more with acute or convalescent COVID-19.

CDR3 nucleotides: TGTGCCAGCAGCCAAGATGAAACTAGCGACCAAGAGACCCAGTACTTC. Amino acids: CASSQDETSDQETQYF. The genes are TRBV3-1 (or the pseudogene TRBV3-2) and TRBJ2-5; 7 bases line up with TRBD2. CDR3 length: 16 residues. V was clipped by 0 bases and J by 0 bases; unmatched bases: 4. CDR1 is LGHDT, CDR2 YNNKEL, per germline (reference sequence).

This chain connects TRBV7-9 to TRBJ2-6; TRBD1 is a possible D gene (5 bases). V lost 1 base to trimming and J lost 2 bases, with 12 bases between them. This CDR3 has 17 amino acids. The germline V gene encodes CDR1 SEHNR and CDR2 FQNEAQ (reference sequence). CDR3 DNA: TGTGCCAGCAGCTTAGGCCAGGGTTCGGCTGGGGCCAACGTCCTGACTTTC. Protein sequence: CASSLGQGSAGANVLTF.

V and J are TRBV19 and TRBJ1-4, with 8 bases lining up with TRBD1. Germline V lookup: CDR1 LNHDA, CDR2 SQIVND (reference sequence). V lost 6 bases and J lost 5; bases outside the gene matches: 11. The length of the CDR3 is 16 residues. CDR3 DNA: TGTGCCAGTAGGACCGGACAGGGTATGGCCAATGAAAAACTGTTTTTT. This gives the protein CASRTGQGMANEKLFF.

This clone has only one observation. This chain connects TRBV10-2 to TRBJ2-1, with 9 bases that match TRBD2. Germline loops: CDR1 WSHSY, CDR2 SAAADI. The CDR3 loop spans 14 amino acids. The junction had 9 bases not matched to a gene; V was cut back by 6 bases and J by 9 bases. The CDR3 protein is CASRPAGGAGEQFF. The CDR3 region has the DNA TGCGCCAGCAGGCCCGCGGGGGGGGCCGGTGAGCAGTTCTTC.

The chain uses TRBV5-1 and TRBJ2-3; 7 bases are shared with TRBD2. The ends lost 5 bases at V and 2 bases at J; junction bases unmatched: 11. This CDR3 region has 16 residues. The germline V gene encodes CDR1 SGHRS and CDR2 YFSETQ. In DNA, the CDR3 is TGCGCCAGCAGTCTACGTGGGAGGGCCAACACAGATACGCAGTATTTT. Its protein product is CASSLRGRANTDTQYF.

The V gene is TRBV7-6, the J gene TRBJ2-5, with 12 positions matching TRBD2. CDR1 and CDR2 from the germline V gene are SGHVS and FNYEAQ. V shed 1 base, J shed 5 bases, and the junction held 8 bases outside the gene matches. The CDR3 length is 17 residues. CDR3 sequence (DNA): TGTGCCAGCAGCTTAGAAGCTAGCGGGGGGGCCGGGGAGACCCAGTACTTC. Translated, it gives CASSLEASGGAGETQYF. Looking up the rest from reference TRBV7-6 and TRBJ2-5 gives the full variable domain: GAGVSQSPRYKVTKRGQDVALRCDPISGHVSLYWYRQALGQGPEFLTYFNYEAQQDKSGLPNDRFSAERPEGSISTLTIQRTEQRDSAMYRCASSLEASGGAGETQYFGPGTRLLVL.

The rearrangement uses TRBV20-1 and TRBJ1-2; 9 bases fit TRBD1. The CDR3 covers 11 residues. V shed 3 bases and J 12 bases; nucleotides not matched to a gene: 5. The V gene's germline CDR1 is DFQATT and CDR2 SNEGSKA (reference sequence). The CDR3 nucleotides are TGCAGTGCTAGGGACAGGGGACGGAACACCTTC. Translation: CSARDRGRNTF.

This sequence joins TRBV5-1 and TRBJ1-6; the match to TRBD1 covers 8 bases. V lost 3 bases and J lost 5; bases outside the gene matches: 7. Germline V CDR1 and CDR2: SGHRS, YFSETQ. The CDR3 length is 16 residues. In DNA form, the CDR3 reads TGCGCCAGCAGCTGGACCGGGACAGGACATAATTCACCCCTCCACTTT. It codes for CASSWTGTGHNSPLHF.

This chain joins TRBV5-1 and TRBJ2-3; maybe TRBD2 (5 bases). Germline V gives CDR1 SGHRS, CDR2 YFSETQ. The ends were cut back, 4 bases at V and 0 bases at J, with 9 bases in the middle. This CDR3 contains 14 residues. This chain's CDR3 is CASSELDSTDTQYF. The DNA of the CDR3 is TGCGCCAGCAGCGAACTAGATAGCACAGATACGCAGTATTTT.

The gene calls are TRBV10-3 and TRBJ2-4, with TRBD1 matching over 12 bases. Germline trimming cut 0 bases from V and 2 bases from J; bases unmatched to any gene: 8. Looked up from germline, CDR1 is ENHRY and CDR2 is SYGVKD. CDR3 length equals 19 residues. As DNA, the CDR3 is TGTGCCATCAGTGAGTCCGATGGGACAGGGGGCCGGACCAAAAACATTCAGTACTTC. Translating gives CAISESDGTGGRTKNIQYF.

The CDR3 loop is CASSLVVPGPNGYTF. Here the CDR3 DNA reads TGTGCCAGCAGCTTGGTAGTGCCAGGCCCCAATGGCTACACCTTC. V usage is TRBV5-6 and J usage is TRBJ1-2; D is uncertain. Trimming removed 0 bases from V and 6 bases from J, with 15 bases in between. Looked up from germline, CDR1 is SGHDT and CDR2 is YYEEEE. CDR3 length: 15 residues. Together with reference TRBV5-6 and TRBJ1-2, the CDR3 gives the full variable domain: DAGVTQSPTHLIKTRGQQVTLRCSPKSGHDTVSWYQQALGQGPQFIFQYYEEEERQRGNFPDRFSGHQFPNYSSELNVNALLLGDSALYLCASSLVVPGPNGYTFGSGTRLTVV.

V gene TRBV3-1 (or the pseudogene TRBV3-2) combines with J gene TRBJ2-1; TRBD2 might be the D (6 bases). V shed 5 bases and J shed 4 bases, with 9 bases lying between them. Germline lookup yields CDR1 LGHDT and CDR2 YNNKEL (reference sequence). The CDR3 runs to 13 residues. The CDR3 loop reads CASSGTGYNEQFF. CDR3 nucleotide sequence: TGTGCCAGCAGCGGGACTGGGTACAATGAGCAGTTCTTC.

This clone appeared once. The chain combines TRBV3-1 (or the pseudogene TRBV3-2) with TRBJ2-7; TRBD1 is a possible D gene (6 bases). The CDR3 loop spans 16 amino acids. The V gene's germline CDR1 is LGHDT and CDR2 YNNKEL (reference sequence). The V gene lost 3 bases and the J gene lost 3 bases, with 18 bases spanning the gap. In DNA, the CDR3 is TGTGCCAGCAGCCATGATGGCAGGGGCCCCAGCTACGAGCAGTACTTC. Its protein is CASSHDGRGPSYEQYF.

This chain connects TRBV19 to TRBJ2-6; 8 bases fit TRBD1. This CDR3 comprises 20 residues. V lost 8 bases, J lost 0 bases, and 18 bases stayed unmatched. The germline V gene encodes CDR1 LNHDA and CDR2 SQIVND (reference sequence). In DNA form, the CDR3 reads TGTGCCAGTGGGAAAGGATCCGGGACAGGAGTAAACTCTGGGGCCAACGTCCTGACTTTC. This sequence encodes CASGKGSGTGVNSGANVLTF. The variable domain in full, completed from reference TRBV19 and TRBJ2-6, reads DGGITQSPKYLFRKEGQNVTLSCEQNLNHDAMYWYRQDPGQGLRLIYYSQIVNDFQKGDIAEGYSVSREKKESFPLTVTSAQKNPTAFYLCASGKGSGTGVNSGANVLTFGAGSRLTVL.

V usage is TRBV29-1 and J usage is TRBJ2-1; TRBD2 matches 9 bases. The CDR3 spans 15 residues. Germline V CDR1 and CDR2: SQVTM, ANQGSEA. V was pared by 5 bases and J by 1 base, with 6 bases of the junction left unmatched. CDR3 loop: CSVRSGSISYNEQFF. In DNA form, the CDR3 reads TGCAGCGTTCGTAGCGGGAGCATTTCCTACAATGAGCAGTTCTTC.

V usage is TRBV11-3 and J usage is TRBJ1-3; TRBD1 matches at 9 bases. CDR1 is SGHNT and CDR2 is YENEEA in the germline V gene. The V gene end was trimmed by 5 bases and the J gene end by 0 bases; junction bases not matched to a gene: 2. The CDR3 has 15 amino acids. CDR3 bases: TGTGCCAGCAGCGTGACAGGGGGCTCTGGAAACACCATATATTTT. Amino acid sequence: CASSVTGGSGNTIYF.

The chain combines TRBV30 with TRBJ1-6; TRBD1 matches 7 bases. Germline CDR1 GTSNPN, CDR2 SVGIG (reference sequence). The CDR3 extends over 14 amino acids. V dropped 5 bases and J dropped 4; count of bases not matched to a gene: 5. CDR3 coding DNA: TGTGCCTGGCGAAAGGGACAGTATAATTCACCCCTCCACTTT. Translation: CAWRKGQYNSPLHF.

The gene calls are TRBV13 and TRBJ1-3; perhaps TRBD1 as D (5 bases). This CDR3 has 15 amino acids. Germline CDR1 is PRHDT and CDR2 is FYEKMQ (reference sequence). Deletions cut 2 bases from V and 0 bases from J, with 8 bases between. This chain's CDR3 is CASSLMGLSGNTIYF. For the CDR3, the DNA is TGTGCCAGCAGCTTAATGGGGCTCTCTGGAAACACCATATATTTT.

There are a few counts of this clone. The chain carries TRBV3-1 (or the pseudogene TRBV3-2) and TRBJ1-2, with TRBD1 matching over 7 bases. The CDR3 totals 19 residues. Looked up from germline, CDR1 is LGHDT and CDR2 is YNNKEL (reference sequence). After removal of 1 base from V and 1 base from J, the junction contained 15 bases not matched to a gene. The CDR3 nucleotides are TGTGCCAGCAGCCAAGTTCCGGGACAGCTTTTTCCTCATAACTATGGCTACACCTTC. This gives the protein CASSQVPGQLFPHNYGYTF.